This entry concerns a single T cell receptor beta chain. The method was immunoSEQ multiplex PCR; TCRdb's version includes in-frame clones alone and lacks a portion of them. The sample carries some 300,000 clones, about 89% recorded once. Participants, 18 to 89 years old, spanned 24 US areas. Recovered Cohort 3 donors showed two negative PCRs, clearance, or symptom resolution. The data belong to a study of blood T cell repertoires in COVID-19. Study details: COVID-19 samples collected from the United States, Italy and Spain covered acute and convalescent phases. PBMCs, B-cell-depleted T cells, or T cells were the source of the cDNA or gDNA that made up the material.

Germline CDR1 is SGHDT and CDR2 is YYEEEE. Trimming removed 4 bases from V and 15 bases from J; junction bases left unmatched: 11. The CDR3 covers 13 residues. This chain uses TRBV5-6 with TRBJ2-1; 9 bases align to TRBD1. The TCR comes from a woman aged 35 to 49 who had recovered from COVID-19. Material: PBMCs or T cells enriched from blood (not recorded which). CDR3 DNA: TGTGCCAGCAGCCAAGGACAGGGGACGGTGCGGTTCTTC. Protein sequence: CASSQGQGTVRFF.